This T cell receptor beta chain emerged from a study of human T cells and chemical hapten exposure. In germline, CDR1 is MNHEY, CDR2 SMNVEV (reference sequence). J gave up 0 bases and V 2 bases, and 10 bases lay outside the gene matches. The CDR3 spans 18 residues. The time point is: patch test 1, 2 weeks after DPC sensitization. Treatment of the sample: therapeutic diphenylcyclopropenone sensitization with weekly scalp DPC. MiXCR, run by TCRdb on the RACE reads, gives a single entry per CDR3 protein. The sample lists about 360,000 distinct CDR3 sequences, approximately 6.3% occurring once. This receptor was identified in a woman aged 18 to 35 with alopecia areata. Some clones in this sample may be carry-over from other donors' samples. The chain carries TRBV27 and TRBJ2-7, with 10 bases fitting TRBD2. The material was whole blood, obtained in connection with sensitization to the hapten diphenylcyclopropenone (DPC). The CDR3 DNA sequence: TGTGCCAGCAGTTTAGGGCCCAGACTAGCGGGCTCCTCCTACGAGCAGTACTTC. Residues: CASSLGPRLAGSSYEQYF.